This TCR beta chain was identified during a study of blood T cells in healthy people across ages. Study summary: About one barcoded beta molecule per two T cells came from capture by template switching.

Donors ranged from 6 to 90 years old and were healthy Caucasians in Russia. A second PCR, run for roughly 7 to 12 cycles, used a sample-barcoded 5' primer plus a J-beta primer mix. Each CDR3 protein is one row after TCRdb ran MiXCR on the 5' RACE reads. The table lists some 900,000 distinct CDR3 sequences, approximately 49% of them singletons. V was trimmed by 1 base and J by 0 bases, leaving 7 bases between them. Germline V gene sequence: CDR1 SGHRS, CDR2 YFSETQ. The CDR3 has 15 amino acids. The source of this sequence is a man aged 30-40 years in good health. The genes are TRBV5-1 and TRBJ1-4; D is uncertain. Sequences were obtained from blood. As DNA, the CDR3 is TGCGCCAGCAGCTTGAACTACCCAACTAATGAAAAACTGTTTTTT. It translates to CASSLNYPTNEKLFF.